This passage covers 27 T cell receptor beta chains from one sample sequenced in a study of T cells expressing NK-cell markers. From the 5' RACE reads, TCRdb lists one entry per CDR3 protein and no DNA. In all, the sample yields some 460,000 distinct CDR3 sequences. The sequencing input was blood T cells: a sorted CD56 or NKG2C T cell subset, CD4+ or CD8+ T cells, or bulk PBMC T cells (not recorded which). The receptors originated from a woman aged 45-65 years in good health.

The J gene is TRBJ2-3, the V gene TRBV5-1; no DNA is available, so the TRBD2 call from TCRdb remains unchecked. The CDR3 sequence is 16 residues long. CDR1 is SGHRS and CDR2 is YFSETQ in the germline V gene. CDR3 amino acids: CASSPRTSGRSDTQYF.

The chain combines TRBV6-2 or TRBV6-3 with TRBJ1-4; checking the TCRdb D call of TRBD1 is not possible without DNA. The CDR3 spans 15 residues. Per germline, CDR1 MNHEY and CDR2 SVGEGT. CDR3 sequence reads: CASRASGGSNEKLFF.

CDR3 sequence reads: CSARPLIAERGTDTQYF. This rearrangement joins TRBV20-1 to TRBJ2-3; lacking DNA, the TRBD2 call made by TCRdb goes unchecked. CDR1 DFQATT and CDR2 SNEGSKA come from the germline V gene (reference sequence). The CDR3 runs to 17 residues.

The CDR3: CSARGEEITGELFF. The chain joins TRBV20-1 to TRBJ2-2. Germline assignment: CDR1 DFQATT and CDR2 SNEGSKA (reference sequence). This CDR3 has 14 amino acids.

CDR3 residues: CASARRSSTDTQYF. The rearrangement joins TRBV5-1 to TRBJ2-3; TCRdb calls TRBD1, which cannot be checked without DNA. The germline CDR1 and CDR2 sequences are SGHRS and YFSETQ. The CDR3 contains 14 residues.

This chain links TRBV9 with TRBJ2-7; checking the TCRdb D call of TRBD1 is not possible without DNA. In germline, CDR1 is SGDLS, CDR2 YYNGEE. The CDR3 has 15 amino acids. The CDR3 sequence: CASSVGGGGKYEQYF.

The chain's CDR3 is CASSAAPRGRTYEQYF. The J gene is TRBJ2-7, the V gene TRBV7-6; the D call from TCRdb, TRBD2, cannot be confirmed without DNA. The CDR3 contains 16 residues. The V gene's germline CDR1 is SGHVS and CDR2 FNYEAQ.

The chain combines TRBV7-9 with TRBJ2-1; the TCRdb call, TRBD2, lacks DNA for checking. Germline lookup yields CDR1 SEHNR and CDR2 FQNEAQ (reference sequence). This CDR3 has 18 residues. The CDR3 protein is CASSLPPRLAGTYNEQFF. The full variable domain, with the rest looked up from reference TRBV7-9 and TRBJ2-1, is DTGVSQNPRHKITKRGQNVTFRCDPISEHNRLYWYRQTLGQGPEFLTYFQNEAQLEKSRLLSDRFSAERPKGSFSTLEIQRTEQGDSAMYLCASSLPPRLAGTYNEQFFGPGTRLTVL.

The chain recombines TRBV24-1 with TRBJ2-6; TCRdb designates TRBD1, a call that cannot be tested without DNA. Germline assignment: CDR1 KGHDR and CDR2 SFDVKD. The CDR3 covers 18 residues. CDR3 sequence: CATSEVGRGISGANVLTF.

The chain joins TRBV29-1 to TRBJ1-3. Germline CDR1 SQVTM, CDR2 ANQGSEA. The length of the CDR3 is 14 residues. CDR3 loop: CSVQMLSSGNTIYF. The full variable domain, in which reference TRBV29-1 and TRBJ1-3 provide the parts outside the CDR3, is SAVISQKPSRDICQRGTSLTIQCQVDSQVTMMFWYRQQPGQSLTLIATANQGSEATYESGFVIDKFPISRPNLTFSTLTVSNMSPEDSSIYLCSVQMLSSGNTIYFGEGSWLTVV.

V is TRBV3-1 and J is TRBJ2-4; the D call of TRBD1 rests on TCRdb alone, since no DNA is present to check it. The length of the CDR3 is 16 residues. Germline-derived CDR1 and CDR2 are LGHDT and YNNKEL (reference sequence). This CDR3 reads CASSQAPAGFQNIQYF.

The chain uses TRBV4-1 and TRBJ2-2. In germline, CDR1 is MGHRA, CDR2 YSYEKL. There are 16 residues in the CDR3. The CDR3 sequence: CASSHRSAANTGELFF.

The J gene is TRBJ2-1, the V gene TRBV20-1; TCRdb names TRBD2, which stays unverified in the absence of DNA. The V gene's germline CDR1 is DFQATT and CDR2 SNEGSKA (reference sequence). The CDR3 is 15 residues long. The CDR3 loop reads CSAREPAGVLDEQFF.

The chain combines TRBV12-3 or TRBV12-4 with TRBJ2-1. This CDR3 region has 16 residues. The CDR3 reads CASSRGLASSYNEQFF.

This chain links TRBV24-1 with TRBJ2-1; the D call from TCRdb, TRBD1, cannot be confirmed without DNA. CDR1 and CDR2 from the germline V gene are KGHDR and SFDVKD. The CDR3 spans 17 residues. The CDR3 protein is CATSDRGPRSSYNEQFF.

The chain is built from TRBV6-5 and TRBJ1-6; TCRdb calls TRBD1, which cannot be checked without DNA. In germline, CDR1 is MNHEY, CDR2 SVGAGI. The CDR3 sequence is 15 residues long. CDR3 amino acids: CASRNSGTVNSPLHF.

This chain joins TRBV20-1 and TRBJ2-3; no DNA is available, so the TRBD2 call from TCRdb remains unchecked. The CDR3 contains 17 residues. CDR1 is DFQATT, CDR2 SNEGSKA, per germline (reference sequence). CDR3 sequence reads: CSAKGLKTTSGTDTQYF.

The genes are TRBV9 and TRBJ2-1; TCRdb reports TRBD1, a call that lacks DNA to check it against. CDR1 and CDR2 from the germline V gene are SGDLS and YYNGEE. The CDR3 contains 15 residues. The CDR3 here is CASSVGRGRNGEQFF.

The chain couples TRBV7-9 to TRBJ1-2; no DNA is available, so the TRBD1 call from TCRdb remains unchecked. The CDR3 length is 16 residues. Germline assignment: CDR1 SEHNR and CDR2 FQNEAQ (reference sequence). This chain's CDR3 is CASGRGTGSSNYGYTF.

The chain links TRBV6-5 to TRBJ1-5; TCRdb proposes TRBD1, but this gene call is untestable without DNA. The CDR3 length is 15 residues. Germline V lookup: CDR1 MNHEY, CDR2 SVGAGI. The CDR3 reads CASSSRQGPFGPQHF.

CDR3: CASSLADGTEAFF. This chain links TRBV7-6 with TRBJ1-1. Germline V gene data show CDR1 as SGHVS and CDR2 as FNYEAQ. The CDR3 extends over 13 amino acids. The variable domain in full, completed from reference TRBV7-6 and TRBJ1-1, reads GAGVSQSPRYKVTKRGQDVALRCDPISGHVSLYWYRQALGQGPEFLTYFNYEAQQDKSGLPNDRFSAERPEGSISTLTIQRTEQRDSAMYRCASSLADGTEAFFGQGTRLTVV.

The chain joins TRBV9 to TRBJ2-2; TCRdb picks TRBD2, but there is no DNA to check that call. This CDR3 contains 18 residues. The germline V gene has CDR1 SGDLS and CDR2 YYNGEE. The CDR3 protein is CASSVLDAGHGNTGELFF.

This chain links TRBV20-1 with TRBJ2-5; TCRdb names TRBD2, which stays unverified in the absence of DNA. Germline values: CDR1 DFQATT, CDR2 SNEGSKA (reference sequence). The CDR3 totals 14 residues. The chain's CDR3 is CSAASSVTQETQYF.

V usage is TRBV28 and J usage is TRBJ1-1. Germline loops: CDR1 MDHEN, CDR2 SYDVKM. CDR3 length equals 12 residues. CDR3 sequence: CASSLWRSRAFF.

This chain connects TRBV12-5 to TRBJ2-7; the TCRdb D gene call, TRBD2, has no DNA to confirm it. The CDR3 covers 13 residues. Germline lookup yields CDR1 LGHNT and CDR2 FRNRAP. The CDR3 is CASGFGGPREQYF.

This chain uses TRBV5-1 with TRBJ2-1; TCRdb's D gene call, TRBD1, goes unchecked for lack of DNA. The CDR3 loop spans 17 amino acids. Per germline, CDR1 SGHRS and CDR2 YFSETQ. The CDR3 protein is CASSSEPGARSYNEQFF.

J is TRBJ2-2 and V is TRBV5-1. Germline V gene lookup returns CDR1 SGHRS and CDR2 YFSETQ. This CDR3 is built from 15 residues. CDR3 protein: CASSLDPVGTGELFF.